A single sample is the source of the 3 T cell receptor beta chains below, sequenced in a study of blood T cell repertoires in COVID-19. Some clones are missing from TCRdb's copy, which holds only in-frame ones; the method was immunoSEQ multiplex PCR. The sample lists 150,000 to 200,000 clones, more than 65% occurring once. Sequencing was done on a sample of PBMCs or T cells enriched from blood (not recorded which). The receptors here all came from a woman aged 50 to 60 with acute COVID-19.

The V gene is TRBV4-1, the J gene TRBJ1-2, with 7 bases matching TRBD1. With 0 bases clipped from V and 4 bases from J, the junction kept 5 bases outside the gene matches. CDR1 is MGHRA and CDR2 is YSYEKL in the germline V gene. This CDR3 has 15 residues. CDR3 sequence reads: CASSQDQGEIYGYTF. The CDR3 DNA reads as TGCGCCAGCAGCCAAGATCAGGGGGAAATCTATGGCTACACCTTC.

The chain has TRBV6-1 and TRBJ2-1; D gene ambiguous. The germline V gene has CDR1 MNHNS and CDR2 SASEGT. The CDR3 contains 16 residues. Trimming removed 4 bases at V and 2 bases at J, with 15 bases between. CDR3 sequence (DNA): TGTGCCAGCAGTGCGCATCCCAATAGCCCCTACAATGAGCAGTTCTTC. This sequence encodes CASSAHPNSPYNEQFF.

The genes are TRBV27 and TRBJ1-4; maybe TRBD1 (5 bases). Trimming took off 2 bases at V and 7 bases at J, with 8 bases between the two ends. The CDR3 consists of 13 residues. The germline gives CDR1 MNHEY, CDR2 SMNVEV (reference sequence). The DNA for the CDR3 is TGTGCCAGCAGTTTAAGGGGCAGTGAAAAACTGTTTTTT. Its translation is CASSLRGSEKLFF.